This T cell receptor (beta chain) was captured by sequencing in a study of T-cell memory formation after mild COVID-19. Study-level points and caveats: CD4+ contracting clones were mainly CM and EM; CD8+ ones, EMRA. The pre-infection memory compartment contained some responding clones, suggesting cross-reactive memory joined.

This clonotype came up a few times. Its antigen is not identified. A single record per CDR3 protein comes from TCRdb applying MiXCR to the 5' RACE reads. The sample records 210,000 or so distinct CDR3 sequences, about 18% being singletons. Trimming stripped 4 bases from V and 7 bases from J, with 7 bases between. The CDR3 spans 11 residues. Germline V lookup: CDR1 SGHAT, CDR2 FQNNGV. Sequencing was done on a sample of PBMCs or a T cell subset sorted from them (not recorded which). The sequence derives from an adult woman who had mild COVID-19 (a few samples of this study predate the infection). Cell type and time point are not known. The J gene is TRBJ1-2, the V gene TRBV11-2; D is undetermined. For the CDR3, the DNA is TGTGCCAGCAGCTCCCGGGGTGGCTACACCTTC. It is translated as CASSSRGGYTF.